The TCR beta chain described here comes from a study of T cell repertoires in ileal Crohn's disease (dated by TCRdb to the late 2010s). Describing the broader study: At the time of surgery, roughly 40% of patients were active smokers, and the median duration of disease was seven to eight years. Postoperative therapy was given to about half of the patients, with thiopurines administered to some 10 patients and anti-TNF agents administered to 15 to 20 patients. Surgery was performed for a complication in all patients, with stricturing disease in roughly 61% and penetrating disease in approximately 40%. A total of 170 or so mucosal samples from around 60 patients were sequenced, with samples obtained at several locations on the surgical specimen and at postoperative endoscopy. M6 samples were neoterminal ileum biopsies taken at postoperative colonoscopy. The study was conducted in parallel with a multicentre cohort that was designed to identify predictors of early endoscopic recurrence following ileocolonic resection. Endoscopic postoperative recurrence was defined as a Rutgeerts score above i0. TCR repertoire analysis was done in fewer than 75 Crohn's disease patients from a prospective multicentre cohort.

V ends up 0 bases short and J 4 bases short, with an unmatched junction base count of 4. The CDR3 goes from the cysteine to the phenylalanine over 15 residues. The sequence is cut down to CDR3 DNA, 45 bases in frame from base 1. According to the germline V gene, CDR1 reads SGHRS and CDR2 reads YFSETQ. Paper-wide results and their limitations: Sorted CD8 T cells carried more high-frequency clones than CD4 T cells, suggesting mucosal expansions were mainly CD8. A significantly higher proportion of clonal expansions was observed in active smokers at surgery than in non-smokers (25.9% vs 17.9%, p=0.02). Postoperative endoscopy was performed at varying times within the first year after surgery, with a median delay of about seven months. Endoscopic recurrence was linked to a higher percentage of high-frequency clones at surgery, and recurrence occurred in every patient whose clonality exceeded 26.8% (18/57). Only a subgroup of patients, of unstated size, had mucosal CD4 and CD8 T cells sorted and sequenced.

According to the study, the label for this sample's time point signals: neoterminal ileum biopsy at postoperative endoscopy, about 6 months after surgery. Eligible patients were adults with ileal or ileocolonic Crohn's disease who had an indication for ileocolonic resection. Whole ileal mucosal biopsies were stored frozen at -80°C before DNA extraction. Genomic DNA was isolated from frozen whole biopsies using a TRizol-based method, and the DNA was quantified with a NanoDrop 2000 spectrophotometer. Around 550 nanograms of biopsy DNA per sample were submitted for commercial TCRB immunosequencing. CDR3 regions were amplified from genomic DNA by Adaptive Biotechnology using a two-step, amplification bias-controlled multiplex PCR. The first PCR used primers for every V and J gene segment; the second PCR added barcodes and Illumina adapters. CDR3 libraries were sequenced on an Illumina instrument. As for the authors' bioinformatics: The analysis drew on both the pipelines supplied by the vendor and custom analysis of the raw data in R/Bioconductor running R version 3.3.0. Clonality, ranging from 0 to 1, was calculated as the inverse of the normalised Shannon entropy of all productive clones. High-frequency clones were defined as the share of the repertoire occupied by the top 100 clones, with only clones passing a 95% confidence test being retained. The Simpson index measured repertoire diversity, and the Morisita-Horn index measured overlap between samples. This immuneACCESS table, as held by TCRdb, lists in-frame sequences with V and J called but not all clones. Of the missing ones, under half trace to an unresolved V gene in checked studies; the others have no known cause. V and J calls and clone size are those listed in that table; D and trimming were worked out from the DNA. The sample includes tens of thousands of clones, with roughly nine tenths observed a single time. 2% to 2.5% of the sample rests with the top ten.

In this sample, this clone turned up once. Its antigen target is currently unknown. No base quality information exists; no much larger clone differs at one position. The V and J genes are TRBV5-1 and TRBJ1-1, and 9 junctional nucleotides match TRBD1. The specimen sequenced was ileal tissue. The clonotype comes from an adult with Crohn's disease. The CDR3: CASSLGDRVVTEAFF. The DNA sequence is TGCGCCAGCAGCTTGGGGGACAGGGTAGTCACTGAAGCTTTCTTT. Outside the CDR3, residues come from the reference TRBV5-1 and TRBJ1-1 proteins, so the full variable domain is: KAGVTQTPRYLIKTRGQQVTLSCSPISGHRSVSWYQQTPGQGLQFLFEYFSETQRNKGNFPGRFSGRQFSNSRSEMNVSTLELGDSALYLCASSLGDRVVTEAFFGQGTRLTVV.